This T cell receptor (beta chain) is drawn from a study of T cell responses to AZD1222 COVID-19 vaccine. Sequencing used immunoSEQ multiplex PCR; TCRdb keeps in-frame clones, though not all of them. This sample has more than 75,000 clones; about four fifths occur once, and the top ten carry approximately 1.3%. Germline CDR1 is KGHSH and CDR2 is LQKENI. The CDR3 loop spans 15 amino acids. V trimming: 0 bases; J trimming: 11 bases; junction bases outside the gene matches: 11. This chain joins TRBV18 and TRBJ1-1; 8 bases line up with TRBD1. The sample in question was peripheral blood, obtained 28 days after the second AZD1222 dose. The sequence was obtained from an adult who received the AZD1222 COVID-19 vaccine. The CDR3: CASSPPETGVYRAFF. CDR3 DNA: TGTGCCAGCTCACCACCCGAGACAGGGGTGTATCGGGCTTTCTTT.